These T cell receptor beta chains were read from a single sample in a study of blood T cell repertoires in COVID-19. Assay: immunoSEQ multiplex PCR; the TCRdb copy retains only in-frame clones and omits some. The sample has approximately 470,000 clones; around 90% are singletons. The sample comprised PBMCs or T cells enriched from blood (not recorded which). The receptors shown here come from a woman aged 18-29 years who had recovered from COVID-19. Each CDR3 is given with its conserved first and last residue. The D gene is left open where the match is weak. Expanded clones are given a class, and other clones once, few, many or no size at all.

>-|TRBJ1-5|-|TRBV12-3/TRBV12-4
TGTGCCAGCCGAAGGACAGGCAATCAGCCCCAGCATTTT
CASRRTGNQPQHF
>-|TRBJ1-5|-|TRBV6-5
TGTGCCAGCAGTTACTCGGGCTATAGCAATCAGCCCCAGCATTTT
CASSYSGYSNQPQHF
>-|TRBJ2-5|-|TRBV20-1
TGCAGTGCTACCCCCGGAGAGACCCAGTACTTC
CSATPGETQYF
>-|TRBJ1-2|-|TRBV2
TGTGCCAGCAGTGAACCCTTACGTCGGGGCTACACCTTC
CASSEPLRRGYTF
>-|TRBJ1-6|TRBD1|TRBV2
TGTGCCAGCAAAGGGACAGGGGACCCCTATAATTCACCCCTCCACTTT
CASKGTGDPYNSPLHF
>-|TRBJ2-6|-|TRBV5-1
TGCGCCAGCAGCCCGCAGGGTCTGAGCTCTGGGGCCAACGTCCTGACTTTC
CASSPQGLSSGANVLTF
>-|TRBJ2-3|-|TRBV30
TGTGCCTGGAGTCTCCACTCTAGCGATACGCAGTATTTT
CAWSLHSSDTQYF
>-|TRBJ2-2|-|TRBV27
TGTGCCAGCAGTTTTAAGGGGGGGGAAGGCACCGGGGAGCTGTTTTTT
CASSFKGGEGTGELFF
>-|TRBJ1-1|TRBD1|TRBV14
TGTGCCAGCAGCCTACTACCGGGACAGGGTTTACGCACTGAAGCTTTCTTT
CASSLLPGQGLRTEAFF
>-|TRBJ1-1|TRBD1|TRBV5-1
TGCGCCAGCAGCGCCGGACAGGGAAGTGAAGCTTTCTTT
CASSAGQGSEAFF
>few|TRBJ1-1|-|TRBV5-1
TGCGCCAGCAGCTTCCACGACATGAACACTGAAGCTTTCTTT
CASSFHDMNTEAFF
>-|TRBJ1-2|TRBD1|TRBV5-6
TGTGCCAGCAGCTTAACGGTCGGGACAGGGGGCTATGGCTACACCTTC
CASSLTVGTGGYGYTF
>-|TRBJ2-5|TRBD2|TRBV12-5
TGTGCTAGTGGATGGAGACGGGGGGGTCAAGAGACCCAGTACTTC
CASGWRRGGQETQYF
>-|TRBJ2-1|-|TRBV6-4
TGTGCCAGCGGGCGGGGCGGTAATGAGCAGTTCTTC
CASGRGGNEQFF
>-|TRBJ1-4|-|TRBV7-6
TGTGCCAGCAGCTTAAACGGCGCAGGGTCTAATGAAAAACTGTTTTTT
CASSLNGAGSNEKLFF
>-|TRBJ1-2|-|TRBV9
TGTGCCAGCAGCGGGGAGATTAGTCAGGGGCTAAGCCGAGATGGCTACACCTTC
CASSGEISQGLSRDGYTF
>-|TRBJ1-1|TRBD1|TRBV2
TGTGCCAGCCGGACAGGGCGGTATTACACTGAAGCTTTCTTT
CASRTGRYYTEAFF
>-|TRBJ2-1|TRBD1|TRBV5-4
TGTGCCAGCAGTCCAACAGGGGCCTCCTACAATGAGCAGTTCTTC
CASSPTGASYNEQFF
>-|TRBJ2-3|-|TRBV5-1
TGCGCCAGCAGCTTGGAGGTGGGGGCTTTCACAGATACGCAGTATTTT
CASSLEVGAFTDTQYF
>-|TRBJ1-1|TRBD1|TRBV7-2
TGTGCCAGCAGCTTTACAGGGGTAAACACTGAAGCTTTCTTT
CASSFTGVNTEAFF
>few|TRBJ1-5|-|TRBV20-1
TGCAGTGCTAGTGAGGGAGTCGATCAGCCCCAGCATTTT
CSASEGVDQPQHF
>-|TRBJ1-1|TRBD1|TRBV7-2
TGTGCCAGCAGCCCGGATTATCTCCGGACAGGGGGAGCTTTCTTT
CASSPDYLRTGGAFF
>-|TRBJ2-1|TRBD1|TRBV30
TGTGCCGAGGACAGGGCTAATGAGCAGTTCTTC
CAEDRANEQFF
>few|TRBJ1-1|TRBD1|TRBV6-5
TGTGCCAGCAGCCTCATCGGGACAGCGAACACTGAAGCTTTCTTT
CASSLIGTANTEAFF
>-|TRBJ2-1|TRBD2|TRBV10-3
TGTGCCATCAGTGGTGGCGGGGGGGACAATGAGCAGTTCTTC
CAISGGGGDNEQFF
>-|TRBJ1-2|-|TRBV5-1
TGCGCCAGCAGCTTGATGACAGGAGGTAATGGCTACACCTTC
CASSLMTGGNGYTF
>-|TRBJ2-7|-|TRBV6-5
TGTGCCAGCAGTTACGGCCCCTCTTCTTACGAGCAGTACTTC
CASSYGPSSYEQYF
>-|TRBJ2-1|-|TRBV5-1
TGCGCCAGCAGCTCCGAACGAGAGTACAATGAGCAGTTCTTC
CASSSEREYNEQFF
>few|TRBJ1-5|-|TRBV24-1
TGTGCCACCGTTCGCAGTCATCATAGCAATCAGCCCCAGCATTTT
CATVRSHHSNQPQHF
>-|TRBJ1-2|-|TRBV28
TGTGCCTCCGGGGATGGCTACACCTTC
CASGDGYTF
>-|TRBJ1-1|-|TRBV12-3/TRBV12-4
TGTGCCAGCAGTTTAGCGCTCAGGGCGGCTTTCTTT
CASSLALRAAFF
>-|TRBJ2-7|TRBD1|TRBV5-6
TGTGCCAGCAGCTTGACCCCAGGGGGACCCTACGAGCAGTACTTC
CASSLTPGGPYEQYF
>-|TRBJ1-6|-|TRBV30
TGTGCCTGGTCCACGGGCAGGGGTAATTCACCCCTCCACTTT
CAWSTGRGNSPLHF
>-|TRBJ1-1|TRBD1|TRBV5-4
TGTGCCAGCAGCTCGGACAGGGTTTCTGTCTGGTCCGCTGAAGCTTTCTTT
CASSSDRVSVWSAEAFF
>-|TRBJ2-3|TRBD1|TRBV30
TGTGCCTGGGGGACAGGGGATACGCAGTATTTT
CAWGTGDTQYF
>-|TRBJ2-3|TRBD2|TRBV7-2
TGTGCCAGCAGCTTTTCCCCGGGGGGAGGGGATACGCAGTATTTT
CASSFSPGGGDTQYF
>-|TRBJ2-2|TRBD2|TRBV3-1/TRBV3-2
TGTGCCAGCACCCAACGGATGAGCGGGGCGAACACCGGGGAGCTGTTTTTT
CASTQRMSGANTGELFF
>few|TRBJ1-2|TRBD1|TRBV19
TGTGCCAGTAGTATGGTTGAAGGTAGGGGGCTGGCCGGCTACACCTTC
CASSMVEGRGLAGYTF
>-|TRBJ1-3|-|TRBV6-1
TGTGCCAGCAGTGAAGTCGGACACTCTGGAAACACCATATATTTT
CASSEVGHSGNTIYF
>once|TRBJ2-3|-|TRBV7-3
TGTGCCAGCAGCTATCAGGGAACAGATACGCAGTATTTT
CASSYQGTDTQYF
>-|TRBJ2-7|TRBD1|TRBV19
TGTGCCAGTAGTCTTCGAACAGGGGACCTAACCTTCTACGAGCAGTACTTC
CASSLRTGDLTFYEQYF
>-|TRBJ2-3|TRBD2|TRBV5-8
TGTGCCAGCAGCTTGGGGATAGCGGGGAACACAGATACGCAGTATTTT
CASSLGIAGNTDTQYF
>-|TRBJ2-1|-|TRBV25-1
TGTGCCAGCACTCGACGAGGTGGATACAATGAGCAGTTCTTC
CASTRRGGYNEQFF
>-|TRBJ1-2|TRBD1|TRBV5-1
TGCGCCAGCAGCTTGGTCGCGGGACAGGAGAACTATGGCTACACCTTC
CASSLVAGQENYGYTF
>-|TRBJ2-7|-|TRBV5-1
TGCGCCAGCAGCTTGGTACAGGGTAGGGAGCAGTACTTC
CASSLVQGREQYF
>once|TRBJ1-3|-|TRBV5-1
TGCGCCAGCAGCCCGGGTCCCTCTGGAAACACCATATATTTT
CASSPGPSGNTIYF
>-|TRBJ2-6|-|TRBV6-6
TGTTCGCTATCCTCAAGCTTGACTGGGGCCAACGTCCTGACTTTC
CSLSSSLTGANVLTF
>-|TRBJ2-1|TRBD2|TRBV2
TGTGCCAGCCAACTAGCGGGGGACGTCAATGAGCAGTTCTTC
CASQLAGDVNEQFF
>-|TRBJ2-2|TRBD1|TRBV24-1
TGTGCCACCAGTGATGGGACAGGGGGCACCGGGGAGCTGTTTTTT
CATSDGTGGTGELFF
>-|TRBJ1-4|-|TRBV19
TGTGCCAGTAAGAAGGGGGATGATGAAAAACTGTTTTTT
CASKKGDDEKLFF
>-|TRBJ2-2|TRBD2|TRBV30
TGTGCCTTCGACTCAAGCGGGGGGGCCGACACCGGGGAGCTGTTTTTT
CAFDSSGGADTGELFF
>-|TRBJ2-3|TRBD2|TRBV3-1/TRBV3-2
TGTGCCAGCAGCCTTTCGACTAGCGGGAATACGCAGTATTTT
CASSLSTSGNTQYF
>-|TRBJ2-3|-|TRBV20-1
TGCAGTGCTAGTGCCCTAGGCGGCACAGATACGCAGTATTTT
CSASALGGTDTQYF
>-|TRBJ1-3|-|TRBV6-5
TGTGCCAGCAGTTACCCCGACTCTGACTCTGGAAACACCATATATTTT
CASSYPDSDSGNTIYF